A single T cell receptor beta chain is shown here with its context. The sample has other DNA sequences that encode this CDR3 too. The record originates from a study of blood T cell repertoires in COVID-19. Study as a whole: Acute and convalescent COVID-19 specimens originated in the United States, Italy and Spain. Sources were T cells, B-cell-depleted T cells, or PBMCs; the material itself was cDNA or gDNA.

Original processing notes: Cell counts per sample came from amplifying reference gene primers. Sequenced by immunoSEQ multiplex PCR; TCRdb stores in-frame clones only, minus some. That table is the source of V, J and clone size, and D and trimming were worked out from the DNA. The sample holds over 250,000 clones; about nine tenths are singletons and the top ten take approximately 2.2%. The junction had 2 bases not matched to a gene; V was cut back by 3 bases and J by 6 bases. The CDR3 is 14 amino acids. CDR1 is LGHDT, CDR2 YNNKEL, per germline (reference sequence). The sequencing sample was made of peripheral blood. The rearrangement joins TRBV3-1 (or the pseudogene TRBV3-2) to TRBJ1-6; 7 bases match TRBD1. The sequence derives from a man aged 45-65 years with acute or convalescent COVID-19. CDR3 protein: CASSQGQINSPLHF. The CDR3 nucleotides are TGTGCCAGCAGCCAGGGACAGATTAATTCACCCCTCCACTTT.